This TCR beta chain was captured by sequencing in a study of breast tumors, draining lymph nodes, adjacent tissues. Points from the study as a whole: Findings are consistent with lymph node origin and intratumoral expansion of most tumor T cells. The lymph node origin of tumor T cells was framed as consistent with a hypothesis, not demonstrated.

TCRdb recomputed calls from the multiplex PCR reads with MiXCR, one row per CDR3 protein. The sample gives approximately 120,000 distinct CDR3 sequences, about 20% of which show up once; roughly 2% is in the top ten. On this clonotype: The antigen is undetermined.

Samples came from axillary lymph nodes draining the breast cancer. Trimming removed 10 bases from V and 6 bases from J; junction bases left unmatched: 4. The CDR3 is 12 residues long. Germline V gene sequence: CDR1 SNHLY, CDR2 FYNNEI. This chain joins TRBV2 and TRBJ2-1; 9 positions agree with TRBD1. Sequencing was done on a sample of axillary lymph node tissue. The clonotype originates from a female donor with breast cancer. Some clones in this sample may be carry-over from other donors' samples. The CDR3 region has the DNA TGTGCCACCCGGACAGGGGCCAATGAGCAGTTCTTC. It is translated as CATRTGANEQFF.